Shown below are 15 T cell receptor beta chains from a single sample sequenced in a study of blood T cells in healthy people across ages. The authors ran a second PCR of about 6 to 11 cycles using a sample-barcoded 5' primer and a J-beta primer mix. TCRdb reprocessed the 5' RACE reads with MiXCR, giving one entry per CDR3 protein. The sample lists about 1.4 million distinct CDR3 sequences; 55% to 75% were seen once. Sequencing used blood. The receptors originated from a man between 18 and 35 years old in good health.

J is TRBJ2-3 and V is TRBV29-1; 9 nucleotides align to TRBD2. CDR1 is SQVTM, CDR2 ANQGSEA, per germline. J was trimmed by 2 bases and V by 3 bases; bases with no gene match: 15. The CDR3 has 18 amino acids. CDR3 bases: TGCAGCGTTGAGGACCCGGTTCATATAGCGGGGGACACAGATACGCAGTATTTT. It yields the protein CSVEDPVHIAGDTDTQYF.

About this clonotype itself: The junction differs from germline at one of its ends, possibly a read error. The V call is TRBV6-5, the J call TRBJ1-1; possibly TRBD1 for D (5 bases). The CDR3 has 14 amino acids. Germline CDR1 reads MNHEY; CDR2 reads SVGAGI. The CDR3 DNA is TGTGCCAGCAGTACCTCAGTTTGGGGCACTGAAGCTTTGTTT. It translates to CASSTSVWGTEALF.

The V call is TRBV27, the J call TRBJ2-3; D might be TRBD1 or TRBD2, each matching 6 bases. Trimming removed 2 bases from V and 3 bases from J, with 18 bases in between. The germline V gene has CDR1 MNHEY and CDR2 SMNVEV (reference sequence). CDR3 size: 17 residues. The DNA for the CDR3 is TGTGCCAGCAGTTTAATGGAGACGGGGGCCGATACAGATACGCAGTATTTT. It yields the protein CASSLMETGADTDTQYF.

The chain recombines TRBV4-2 with TRBJ2-4; possible D gene TRBD2, 5 bases. This CDR3 spans 16 amino acids. Germline V lookup: CDR1 LGHNA, CDR2 YNFKEQ. V lost 0 bases to trimming and J lost 0 bases, with 9 bases between them. The CDR3 DNA reads as TGTGCCAGCAGCCAAGATCCCGCGGGAGCCAAAAACATTCAGTACTTC. Its protein is CASSQDPAGAKNIQYF.

This sequence joins TRBV6-1 and TRBJ1-2; tentative D call: TRBD1 (6 bases). Germline-derived CDR1 and CDR2 are MNHNS and SASEGT. V lost 3 bases and J lost 1, with 12 bases in between. The CDR3 sequence is 15 residues long. The CDR3 DNA is TGTGCCAGCAGTGAGTTACCGACAGGTAACTATGGCTACACCTTC. This codes for CASSELPTGNYGYTF.

The chain combines TRBV27 with TRBJ1-4, with D perhaps matching TRBD1 (5 bases). The V gene lost 4 bases and the J gene lost 7 bases, with 13 bases spanning the gap. The CDR3 contains 14 residues. Per germline, CDR1 MNHEY and CDR2 SMNVEV (reference sequence). The CDR3 spells CASSSQGPGEKLFF. DNA for the CDR3: TGTGCCAGCAGTTCCCAGGGACCTGGTGAAAAACTGTTTTTT.

In this sample, this clonotype turned up once. The chain uses TRBV7-9 and TRBJ1-4; 9 nucleotides align to TRBD1. After removal of 1 base from V and 7 bases from J, the junction contained 7 bases not matched to a gene. Germline-derived CDR1 and CDR2 are SEHNR and FQNEAQ (reference sequence). The CDR3 runs to 16 residues. CDR3 DNA: TGTGCCAGCAGCTTAGATGGGACAGGGATGGTTGAAAAACTGTTTTTT. Its protein is CASSLDGTGMVEKLFF.

This chain joins TRBV28 and TRBJ2-4; tentatively, D is TRBD1 (5 bases). The DNA end is a closer match to TRBJ2-7, so the J assignment may be wrong. Germline V gene lookup returns CDR1 MDHEN and CDR2 SYDVKM. The CDR3 contains 15 residues. The CDR3 region is CASSLENRILYEQYF. As DNA, the CDR3 is TGTGCCAGCAGTTTAGAAAACAGGATTCTCTACGAGCAGTACTTC.

The chain carries TRBV4-1 and TRBJ2-7; D possibly corresponds to TRBD2 (6 bases). The germline CDR1 and CDR2 sequences are MGHRA and YSYEKL. The CDR3 extends over 16 amino acids. Deletions cut 1 base from V and 4 bases from J, with 17 bases between. CDR3 region: CASSQVSGEDGYEQYF. The CDR3 nucleotides read TGCGCCAGCAGCCAAGTCTCGGGGGAGGATGGTTACGAGCAGTACTTC.

This chain joins TRBV20-1 and TRBJ1-2; 9 positions agree with TRBD1. The CDR3 is 14 residues long. The junction had 5 bases not matched to a gene; V was cut back by 3 bases and J by 3 bases. Germline V gene lookup returns CDR1 DFQATT and CDR2 SNEGSKA (reference sequence). The CDR3 bases are TGCAGTGCTAGGGACAGGGGAGTGGACTATGGCTACACCTTC. Protein sequence: CSARDRGVDYGYTF.

The rearrangement joins TRBV5-6 to TRBJ2-7, with D perhaps matching TRBD1 (5 bases). Germline V gene lookup returns CDR1 SGHDT and CDR2 YYEEEE. Trimming removed 1 base from V and 4 bases from J, with 15 bases in between. The length of the CDR3 is 15 residues. CDR3 sequence: CASSLIMARAYEQYF. In DNA form, the CDR3 reads TGTGCCAGCAGCTTGATCATGGCCAGGGCTTACGAGCAGTACTTC.

The rearrangement uses TRBV7-2 and TRBJ2-5; the D gene could be TRBD1 or TRBD2 (6 bases each). Trimming took 0 bases from V and 11 from J, leaving 19 bases between them. CDR3 length: 15 residues. Looked up from germline, CDR1 is SGHTA and CDR2 is FQGNSA. CDR3 residues: CASSLAGRGTGEQYF. CDR3 sequence (DNA): TGTGCCAGCAGCTTAGCCGGCAGGGGAACGGGGGAGCAGTACTTC.

The CDR3 DNA reads as TGCAGTGCGACCCCAGGGGGCTCCTACAATGAGCAGTTCTTC. It translates to CSATPGGSYNEQFF. The chain employs TRBV20-1 and TRBJ2-1; TRBD1 aligns across 7 bases. After removal of 6 bases from V and 0 bases from J, the junction contained 5 bases not matched to a gene. Germline V gene lookup returns CDR1 DFQATT and CDR2 SNEGSKA (reference sequence). The CDR3 is 14 amino acids.

V is TRBV27 and J is TRBJ2-4; no firm D call. The J call is uncertain, as TRBJ2-7 better fits the DNA end. The CDR3 extends over 14 amino acids. Germline V gene lookup returns CDR1 MNHEY and CDR2 SMNVEV (reference sequence). The DNA of the CDR3 is TGTGCCAGCAGTCAGACGAGGACCGTTTACGAGCAGTACTTC. This encodes CASSQTRTVYEQYF.

The rearrangement joins TRBV29-1 to TRBJ1-1, with a weak D call TRBD1 (6 bases). This CDR3 comprises 12 residues. Trimming removed 6 bases at V and 3 bases at J, with 11 bases between. Germline CDR1 reads SQVTM; CDR2 reads ANQGSEA. The CDR3 nucleotides are TGCAGCGTCATCAGGGGAGACACTGAAGCTTTCTTT. It is translated as CSVIRGDTEAFF.